These 18 T cell receptor beta chains originate from one sample sequenced in a study of cytomegalovirus exposure and HLA in healthy donors. The primer mix had 60 Vbeta and 13 Jbeta primers. Generated by immunoSEQ multiplex PCR, the TCRdb table keeps only in-frame clones and is missing some. The sample holds 150,000 or so clones, roughly 84% seen once. What was sequenced was PBMCs. These receptor sequences come from a boy aged 2 to 9 in good health and CMV-seronegative.

The rearrangement joins TRBV7-9 to TRBJ1-5; tentatively, D is TRBD1 (5 bases). The CDR3 extends over 15 amino acids. In germline, CDR1 is SEHNR, CDR2 FQNEAQ (reference sequence). V lost 1 base to trimming and J lost 7 bases, with 14 bases between them. CDR3 region: CASSLGSGRWQPQHF. In DNA, the CDR3 is TGTGCCAGCAGCTTAGGTTCAGGGCGCTGGCAGCCCCAGCATTTT.

This chain links TRBV9 with TRBJ2-5, with no clear D. The CDR3 contains 14 residues. Germline lookup yields CDR1 SGDLS and CDR2 YYNGEE. Trimming shortened V by 4 bases and J by 3 bases, and 13 bases separated the two germline ends. CDR3 nucleotide sequence: TGTGCCAGCAGCTCCCAGGCGAGTAAAGAGACCCAGTACTTC. This translates into CASSSQASKETQYF.

The chain joins TRBV5-5 to TRBJ1-1, with a possible D match to TRBD1 (6 bases). Trimming cost V 3 bases and J 5 bases, with 14 bases left between them. The CDR3 is 14 amino acids. Germline V CDR1 and CDR2: SGHKS, YYEKEE (reference sequence). DNA of the CDR3: TGTGCCAGCAGCTACAAACAGGGATTTACTGAAGCTTTCTTT. Protein: CASSYKQGFTEAFF.

This clone has more than one count but fewer than ten. The rearrangement joins TRBV19 to TRBJ2-7, with no clear D. The CDR3 sequence is 14 residues long. With 2 bases removed from V and 1 base from J, the gap between germline ends came to 9 bases. Germline-derived CDR1 and CDR2 are LNHDA and SQIVND (reference sequence). The CDR3 nucleotides are TGTGCCAGTAGTATATCTGGCTTATCCTACGAGCAGTACTTC. This encodes CASSISGLSYEQYF.

The chain recombines TRBV6-1 with TRBJ2-3; D is possibly TRBD2 (6 bases). There are 16 residues in the CDR3. V shed 3 bases and J shed 2 bases, with 15 bases lying between them. Per germline, CDR1 MNHNS and CDR2 SASEGT. The CDR3 here is CASSEGLGDSTDTQYF. In DNA, the CDR3 is TGTGCCAGCAGTGAGGGTCTGGGGGACTCCACAGATACGCAGTATTTT.

The genes are TRBV5-1 and TRBJ2-3, with 14 bases identical to TRBD2. Germline CDR1 reads SGHRS; CDR2 reads YFSETQ. The CDR3 has 18 amino acids. The J segment lost 4 bases and the V segment lost 0 bases, leaving 7 bases of the junction unmatched. DNA for the CDR3: TGCGCCAGCAGCTTGGCCCCCAGACTAGCGGGAGGGGCAGATACGCAGTATTTT. This codes for CASSLAPRLAGGADTQYF.

The genes are TRBV5-1 and TRBJ2-3, with D possibly matching TRBD2 (5 bases). The CDR3 is 14 residues long. From germline, CDR1 is SGHRS and CDR2 YFSETQ. V shed 1 base and J shed 3 bases, with 9 bases lying between them. This CDR3 reads CASSLSSRTDTQYF. CDR3 bases: TGCGCCAGCAGCTTGTCTAGCAGAACAGATACGCAGTATTTT.

This sequence joins TRBV7-2 and TRBJ2-7; D is uncertain. The CDR3 consists of 13 residues. Germline CDR1 reads SGHTA; CDR2 reads FQGNSA. Trimming took off 2 bases at V and 5 bases at J, with 10 bases between the two ends. The CDR3 DNA follows: TGTGCCAGCAGCTTACGGTTAGTAAACGAGCAGTACTTC. It translates to CASSLRLVNEQYF.

The rearrangement uses TRBV18 and TRBJ2-2, with 7 bases that match TRBD2. The CDR3 sequence is 16 residues long. Germline lookup yields CDR1 KGHSH and CDR2 LQKENI. Trimming at V came to 8 bases and at J to 1 base, leaving 10 bases not matched to a gene. The DNA of the CDR3 is TGTGCCAGCCCAGCGCTAGCGGAGATGAACACCGGGGAGCTGTTTTTT. It encodes CASPALAEMNTGELFF.

The genes are TRBV6-1 and TRBJ2-1; 10 bases fit TRBD2. The CDR3 has 16 amino acids. The germline gives CDR1 MNHNS, CDR2 SASEGT. Trimming took 1 base from V and 9 from J; bases not matched to a gene: 9. CDR3 sequence reads: CASSEVSGRARGEQFF. CDR3 DNA: TGTGCCAGCAGTGAAGTAAGCGGGAGGGCCCGAGGTGAGCAGTTCTTC.

The chain is built from TRBV27 and TRBJ2-3; 8 bases map to TRBD2. Per germline, CDR1 MNHEY and CDR2 SMNVEV (reference sequence). With V trimmed by 8 bases and J by 1 base, 5 bases remained unmatched. CDR3 length equals 14 residues. As DNA, the CDR3 is TGTGCCAGCGGGAGCGGGAGCGGCACAGATACGCAGTATTTT. It translates to CASGSGSGTDTQYF.

The rearrangement uses TRBV19 and TRBJ2-1; 8 bases match TRBD2. CDR1 LNHDA and CDR2 SQIVND come from the germline V gene (reference sequence). V shed 3 bases, J shed 7 bases, and the junction held 5 bases outside the gene matches. This CDR3 comprises 14 residues. The CDR3 DNA sequence: TGTGCCAGTAGTATGGGGACTAGTCGTAATGAGCAGTTCTTC. As protein: CASSMGTSRNEQFF.

The chain employs TRBV7-8 and TRBJ2-7, with a weak D call TRBD2 (7 bases). The CDR3 covers 18 residues. The germline gives CDR1 SGHVS, CDR2 FQNEAQ. V was pared by 4 bases and J by 3 bases, with 25 bases between. CDR3 sequence reads: CASSSNPGGTRSVYEQYF. For the CDR3, the DNA is TGTGCCAGCAGCTCCAACCCGGGGGGCACTAGATCAGTCTACGAGCAGTACTTC.

The rearrangement links TRBV19 to TRBJ2-2; D is perhaps TRBD1 (5 bases). Trimming cost V 0 bases and J 0 bases, with 14 bases left between them. Germline CDR1 LNHDA, CDR2 SQIVND (reference sequence). This CDR3 is 18 amino acids long. The chain's CDR3 is CASSIDELGAPNTGELFF. The CDR3 bases are TGTGCCAGTAGTATAGATGAATTAGGGGCGCCGAACACCGGGGAGCTGTTTTTT.

This chain links TRBV7-6 with TRBJ2-1, with 10 bases lining up with TRBD2. Per germline, CDR1 SGHVS and CDR2 FNYEAQ. This CDR3 is 15 amino acids long. With V trimmed by 5 bases and J by 3 bases, 4 bases remained unmatched. CDR3 residues: CASSDSGRVYNEQFF. In DNA form, the CDR3 reads TGTGCCAGCAGCGACAGCGGGAGGGTCTACAATGAGCAGTTCTTC.

The chain recombines TRBV10-3 with TRBJ2-2; D not certain. The germline V gene encodes CDR1 ENHRY and CDR2 SYGVKD. The CDR3 runs to 13 residues. V was pared by 2 bases and J by 4 bases, with 5 bases between. The CDR3 bases are TGTGCCATCAGTGAGGGCAGCACCGGGGAGCTGTTTTTT. The encoded protein is CAISEGSTGELFF.

This rearrangement joins TRBV5-1 to TRBJ2-5; 9 bases are a match to TRBD2. The end of the DNA aligns better with TRBJ2-7, so the J call may be wrong. This CDR3 spans 14 amino acids. CDR1 SGHRS and CDR2 YFSETQ come from the germline V gene. CDR3 nucleotide sequence: TGCGCCAGCAGCTTTAGCGGGAGCAGCAACGAGCAGTACTTC. Protein sequence: CASSFSGSSNEQYF.

This chain connects TRBV28 to TRBJ1-2; 9 bases align to TRBD1. Losses at the gene ends were 5 bases for V and 5 bases for J; bases not matched to a gene: 9. There are 15 residues in the CDR3. Germline values: CDR1 MDHEN, CDR2 SYDVKM. In nucleotides, the CDR3 is TGTGCCAGCAGTGTTGGAGGGACAGGGAAGTATGGCTACACCTTC. Translating gives CASSVGGTGKYGYTF.